This TCR beta chain was recorded in a study of shared clonotypes between healthy human individuals. Using immunoSEQ multiplex PCR, the repertoire was profiled, and TCRdb retains in-frame clones only, with some absent. The top ten clones hold 0.55% to 0.7% of a sample with 950,000 to 1,100,000 clones, approximately 80% of them seen once. Germline CDR1 and CDR2: SEHNR and FQNEAQ (reference sequence). The CDR3 is made up of 14 amino acids. V lost 2 bases and J 6 bases, leaving 13 bases between the germline ends. This receptor was obtained from a man younger than 30 in good health. Some clones in this sample may be carry-over from other donors' samples. The chain recombines TRBV7-9 with TRBJ1-1; D remains unclear. Sequenced material: memory CD4+ T cells from PBMCs. Documented subset: CD45RA-negative fraction. CDR3 sequence (DNA): TGTGCCAGCAGCTTACCCCAAAGTTATTCTGAAGCTTTCTTT. This codes for CASSLPQSYSEAFF. Together with reference TRBV7-9 and TRBJ1-1, the CDR3 gives the full variable domain: DTGVSQNPRHKITKRGQNVTFRCDPISEHNRLYWYRQTLGQGPEFLTYFQNEAQLEKSRLLSDRFSAERPKGSFSTLEIQRTEQGDSAMYLCASSLPQSYSEAFFGQGTRLTVV.